This TCR beta chain was sequenced for a study of shared clonotypes between healthy human individuals. Study outcomes and limitations: Generally, naive subsets came out with larger estimated richness than memory subsets. Limited genetic and exposure-history diversity came from having few donors.

In the CD4+ fraction, cells were divided into CD45RA+ naive and CD45RA-negative memory subsets. This clone was recorded only once. As yet, its antigen is unknown. Generated by immunoSEQ multiplex PCR, the TCRdb table keeps only in-frame clones and is missing some. The sample has nearly 1,000,000 clones; 70% to 85% are singletons. CDR1 is SNHLY and CDR2 is FYNNEI in the germline V gene. Trimming removed 1 base at V and 10 bases at J, with 7 bases between. The CDR3 has 11 amino acids. The specimen was memory CD4+ T cells sorted from blood. Subset in this sample: CD45RA-negative fraction. The J gene is TRBJ1-2, the V gene TRBV2; no clear D. This receptor was taken from a man in his late teens or twenties in good health. The CDR3 DNA sequence: TGTGCCAGCAGTGAAGAGAGGGCCTACACCTTC. Its translation is CASSEERAYTF. The full variable domain, completed using reference TRBV2 and TRBJ1-2, is EPEVTQTPSHQVTQMGQEVILRCVPISNHLYFYWYRQILGQKVEFLVSFYNNEISEKSEIFDDQFSVERPDGSNFTLKIRSTKLEDSAMYFCASSEERAYTFGSGTRLTVV.